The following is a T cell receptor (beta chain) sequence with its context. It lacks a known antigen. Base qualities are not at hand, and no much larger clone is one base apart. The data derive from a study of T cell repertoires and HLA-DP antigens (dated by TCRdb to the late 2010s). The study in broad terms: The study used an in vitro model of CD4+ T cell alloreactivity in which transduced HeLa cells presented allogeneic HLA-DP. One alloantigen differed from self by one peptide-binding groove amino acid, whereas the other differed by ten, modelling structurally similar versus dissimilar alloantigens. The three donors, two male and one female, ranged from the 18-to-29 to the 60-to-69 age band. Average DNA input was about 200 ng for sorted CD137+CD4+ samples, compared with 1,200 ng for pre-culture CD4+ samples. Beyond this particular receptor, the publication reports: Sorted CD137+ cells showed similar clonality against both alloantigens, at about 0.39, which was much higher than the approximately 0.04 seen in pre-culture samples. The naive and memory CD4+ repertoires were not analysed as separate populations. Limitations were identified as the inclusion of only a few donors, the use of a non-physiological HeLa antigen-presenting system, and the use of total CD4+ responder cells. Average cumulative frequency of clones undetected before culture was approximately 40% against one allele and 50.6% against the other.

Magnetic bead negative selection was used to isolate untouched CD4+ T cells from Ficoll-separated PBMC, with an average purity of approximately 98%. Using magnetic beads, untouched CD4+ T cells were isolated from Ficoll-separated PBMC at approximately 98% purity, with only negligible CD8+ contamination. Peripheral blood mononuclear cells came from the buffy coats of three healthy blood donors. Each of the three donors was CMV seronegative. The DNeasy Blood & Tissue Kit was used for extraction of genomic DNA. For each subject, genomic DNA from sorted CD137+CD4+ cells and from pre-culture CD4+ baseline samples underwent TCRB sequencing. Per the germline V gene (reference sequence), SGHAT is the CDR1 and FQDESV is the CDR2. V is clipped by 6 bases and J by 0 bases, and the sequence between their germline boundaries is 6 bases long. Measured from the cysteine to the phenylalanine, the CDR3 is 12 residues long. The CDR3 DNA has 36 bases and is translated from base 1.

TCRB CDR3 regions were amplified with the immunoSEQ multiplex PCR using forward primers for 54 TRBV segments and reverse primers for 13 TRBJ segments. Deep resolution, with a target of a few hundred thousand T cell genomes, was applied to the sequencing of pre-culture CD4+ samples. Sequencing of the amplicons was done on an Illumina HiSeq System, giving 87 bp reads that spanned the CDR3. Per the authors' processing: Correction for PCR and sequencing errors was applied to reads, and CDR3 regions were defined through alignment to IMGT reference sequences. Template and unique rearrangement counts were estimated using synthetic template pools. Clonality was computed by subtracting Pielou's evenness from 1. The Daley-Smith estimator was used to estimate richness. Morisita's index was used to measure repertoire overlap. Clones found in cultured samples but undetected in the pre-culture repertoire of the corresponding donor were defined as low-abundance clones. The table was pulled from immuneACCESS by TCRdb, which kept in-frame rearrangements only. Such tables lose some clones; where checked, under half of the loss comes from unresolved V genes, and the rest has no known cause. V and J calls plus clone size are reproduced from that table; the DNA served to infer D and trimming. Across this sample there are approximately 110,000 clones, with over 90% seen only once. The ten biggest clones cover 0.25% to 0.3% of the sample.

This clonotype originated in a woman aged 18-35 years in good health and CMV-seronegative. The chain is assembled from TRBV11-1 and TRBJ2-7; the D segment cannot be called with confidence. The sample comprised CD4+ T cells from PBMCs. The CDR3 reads CASSGPSYEQYF. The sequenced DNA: TGTGCCAGCAGTGGTCCCTCCTACGAGCAGTACTTC.